A selection of T cell receptor beta chains follows, all from one sample in a study of T cells in Graves' hyperthyroidism and ophthalmopathy. From the multiplex PCR reads, TCRdb called clonotypes with MiXCR, one entry per CDR3 protein. The table shows a few hundred thousand distinct CDR3 sequences, with roughly 14% occurring only once. Sequencing was carried out using blood. Every receptor here comes from a woman aged 25 to 45 with Graves' ophthalmopathy. Each CDR3 is given with its conserved first and last residue. A D gene is named only where the DNA matches it firmly. Clone size, where shown, is once, few, many, or a class for clones that have expanded.

j_call	clone_size	d_call	v_call	cdr3_aa	cdr3_nt
TRBJ1-5	many	-	TRBV6-1	CASTTRGQPQHF	TGTGCCAGCACTACGAGGGGGCAGCCCCAGCATTTT
TRBJ1-2	many	-	TRBV11-2	CASSPDTLYGYTF	TGTGCCAGCAGCCCCGATACACTCTATGGCTACACCTTC
TRBJ1-1	many	-	TRBV28	CASSLERDTEAFF	TGTGCCAGCAGTTTAGAACGGGACACTGAAGCTTTCTTT
TRBJ1-3	many	TRBD1	TRBV11-2	CASSWGQGGIPGNTIYF	TGTGCCAGCAGCTGGGGACAGGGTGGGATACCTGGAAACACCATATATTTT
TRBJ2-1	many	TRBD1	TRBV12-3/TRBV12-4	CASSLGTGSNEQFF	TGTGCCAGCAGTTTAGGGACAGGGTCCAATGAGCAGTTCTTC
TRBJ2-3	many	TRBD2	TRBV5-6	CASSFALKRGADTQYF	TGTGCCAGCAGCTTCGCCTTAAAGCGGGGGGCAGATACGCAGTATTTT
TRBJ2-7	many	TRBD2	TRBV30	CAWSIKRGPSYEQYF	TGTGCCTGGAGTATAAAGCGGGGGCCCTCCTACGAGCAGTACTTC
TRBJ2-5	many	-	TRBV12-3/TRBV12-4	CASSLVQYF	TGTGCCAGCAGTTTGGTTCAGTACTTC
TRBJ1-5	many	-	TRBV28	CASSAMTRQVWQPQHF	TGTGCCAGCAGTGCGATGACTCGGCAGGTATGGCAGCCCCAGCATTTT
TRBJ2-7	many	-	TRBV4-1	CASSQITRSYEQYF	TGCGCCAGCAGCCAGATAACCAGGAGCTACGAGCAGTACTTC
TRBJ1-2	-	-	TRBV19	CASSRTGLDGYTF	TGTGCCAGTAGTAGAACAGGGTTGGATGGCTACACCTTC
TRBJ1-6	many	TRBD1	TRBV19	CASSTTGMYEALHF	TGTGCCAGTTCCACGACAGGGATGTACGAAGCCCTCCACTTT
TRBJ1-4	few	-	TRBV29-1	CSVLSQLTNEKLFF	TGCAGCGTGCTTAGTCAGCTAACTAATGAAAAACTGTTTTTT
TRBJ2-6	-	TRBD2	TRBV20-1	CSARDPLLAGYGANVLTF	TGCAGTGCTAGAGATCCCCTGTTAGCGGGTTATGGGGCCAACGTCCTGACTTTC
TRBJ1-5	few	-	TRBV6-1	CASSEYGGRQPQHF	TGTGCCAGCAGTGAATACGGGGGGCGGCAGCCCCAGCATTTT
TRBJ1-1	many	-	TRBV19	CASSPRGLSGTEAFF	TGTGCCAGTAGCCCCAGGGGCCTTTCGGGGACTGAAGCTTTCTTT
TRBJ2-6	few	TRBD2	TRBV20-1	CSAGGEPGANVLTF	TGCAGTGCTGGGGGGGAGCCCGGGGCCAACGTCCTGACTTTC
TRBJ2-1	many	-	TRBV3-1	CASSQSHFSRPANEQFF	TGTGCCAGCAGCCAATCCCATTTTTCGCGGCCGGCCAATGAGCAGTTCTTC
TRBJ2-7	many	-	TRBV20-1	CSARPLAGTYEQYF	TGCAGTGCTAGACCCCTCGCGGGTACCTACGAGCAGTACTTC
TRBJ2-7	many	-	TRBV3-1	CASSARGSGYEQYF	TGTGCCAGCAGCGCGCGCGGTAGTGGATACGAGCAGTACTTC
TRBJ1-2	few	-	TRBV7-9	CASTSQGLNYGYTF	TGTGCCAGCACCTCTCAGGGTTTGAACTATGGCTACACCTTC
TRBJ1-2	many	-	TRBV2	CASSEAGDWESYGYTF	TGTGCCAGCAGTGAAGCGGGGGACTGGGAGAGCTATGGCTACACCTTC
TRBJ1-4	many	TRBD1	TRBV7-2	CASSSGTGSATNEKLFF	TGTGCCAGCAGCTCCGGGACAGGGAGTGCAACTAATGAAAAACTGTTTTTT
TRBJ2-3	many	TRBD2	TRBV5-4	CASSPSSGSTDTQYF	TGTGCCAGCAGCCCCTCTAGCGGTAGCACAGATACGCAGTATTTT
TRBJ1-4	many	-	TRBV3-1	CASSQATVNEKLFF	TGTGCCAGCAGCCAGGCGACTGTTAATGAAAAACTGTTTTTT
TRBJ1-4	many	TRBD1	TRBV20-1	CSASSRGNEKLFF	TGCAGTGCTTCCTCCAGGGGGAATGAAAAACTGTTTTTT
TRBJ2-3	many	-	TRBV27	CASRSGFAQYF	TGTGCCAGCAGATCGGGTTTCGCGCAGTATTTT
TRBJ1-3	few	-	TRBV19	CASSSPASNSGNTIYF	TGTGCCAGTAGTTCCCCGGCCTCGAACTCTGGAAACACCATATATTTT
TRBJ2-2	many	-	TRBV2	CASSADRTNTGELFF	TGTGCCAGCAGTGCTGACAGGACGAACACCGGGGAGCTGTTTTTT
TRBJ2-7	many	-	TRBV3-1	CASSQEEYSYEQYF	TGTGCCAGCAGCCAAGAGGAGTACTCCTACGAGCAGTACTTC
TRBJ1-4	many	-	TRBV20-1	CSVPLPGVSEKLFF	TGCAGTGTCCCCCTCCCCGGAGTTAGCGAAAAACTGTTTTTT
TRBJ1-2	many	TRBD1	TRBV28	CASRSRQGARYGYTF	TGTGCCAGCAGATCACGACAGGGGGCTCGTTATGGCTACACCTTC
TRBJ1-1	many	TRBD1	TRBV12-3/TRBV12-4	CASSAGTGTLNTEAFF	TGTGCCAGCAGCGCCGGGACAGGCACACTAAACACTGAAGCTTTCTTT
TRBJ2-7	many	-	TRBV3-1	CASSQGAAYEQYF	TGTGCCAGCAGCCAAGGGGCAGCCTACGAGCAGTACTTC
TRBJ2-3	many	-	TRBV28	CASTTPGADTQYF	TGTGCCAGCACCACCCCGGGGGCGGATACGCAGTATTTT